This T cell receptor (beta chain) was sequenced for a study of blood T cell repertoires in COVID-19. Background on the study: The study drew acute and convalescent COVID-19 samples from the United States, Italy and Spain. The analysed material was cDNA or gDNA that came from T cells, B-cell-depleted T cells, or PBMCs.

Source study methods: Cell counts per sample came from amplifying reference gene primers. The assay was immunoSEQ multiplex PCR, and TCRdb's table has in-frame clones only and misses some. V, J and clone size reflect that table, while D and trimming were determined from the DNA. This sample has some 160,000 clones, with 85% to 90% found just once. Trimming took 6 bases from V and 1 from J, leaving 27 bases between them. The CDR3 is 19 amino acids. The V gene's germline CDR1 is MDHEN and CDR2 SYDVKM. Followed longitudinally, the Seattle patients had been enrolled during active infection. J is TRBJ1-1 and V is TRBV28; D perhaps matches TRBD1 (6 bases). The sequenced material came from peripheral blood. This clonotype was obtained from a woman in her 70s with COVID-19, enrolled during active disease. In DNA, the CDR3 is TGTGCCAGCAGACAAACCCGGCTCGGACGGACAGCAGAGAACACTGAAGCTTTCTTT. Residues: CASRQTRLGRTAENTEAFF.